This is a list of T cell receptor beta chains from one sample in a study of T cells in localized non-small cell lung cancer. Method: immunoSEQ multiplex PCR; TCRdb's copy keeps in-frame clones and lacks some. The sample carries under 95,000 clones, 75% to 85% recorded once. The material sequenced was peripheral blood, taken before any cancer treatment. The receptor set was obtained from a female donor over 55 with stage I lung adenocarcinoma. Each CDR3 is given with its conserved first and last residue. Each record gives: V gene, clone size, J gene, D gene, CDR3 DNA, CDR3 protein. A D gene is named only where the DNA matches it firmly. Clone sizes are given selectively: once, few, many, or a class where the clone is expanded.

v_call: TRBV29-1; clone_size: -; j_call: TRBJ1-1; d_call: -; cdr3_nt: TGCAGCGTTCAACAGGCCGGGGGCACTGAAGCTTTCTTT; cdr3_aa: CSVQQAGGTEAFF
v_call: TRBV27; clone_size: -; j_call: TRBJ1-4; d_call: -; cdr3_nt: TGTGCCAGCAGTATCGACAGAAGGGTTAATGAAAAACTGTTTTTT; cdr3_aa: CASSIDRRVNEKLFF
v_call: TRBV6-6; clone_size: -; j_call: TRBJ1-4; d_call: -; cdr3_nt: TGTGCCAGCAGTTACACGCAGGGTGGTGAAAAACTGTTTTTT; cdr3_aa: CASSYTQGGEKLFF
v_call: TRBV7-6; clone_size: -; j_call: TRBJ2-1; d_call: -; cdr3_nt: TGTGCCAGCAGCTTCCGGCTGCAGAATGAGCAGTTCTTC; cdr3_aa: CASSFRLQNEQFF
v_call: TRBV2; clone_size: -; j_call: TRBJ1-2; d_call: -; cdr3_nt: TGTGCCAGCAGTCTAGAGGGGATGGGTAATGGCTACACCTTC; cdr3_aa: CASSLEGMGNGYTF
v_call: TRBV6-5; clone_size: -; j_call: TRBJ1-2; d_call: TRBD1; cdr3_nt: TGTGCCAGCAGCCCGGCCGGGACAGGGAACTATGGTTACACCTTC; cdr3_aa: CASSPAGTGNYGYTF
v_call: TRBV7-3; clone_size: few; j_call: TRBJ1-1; d_call: -; cdr3_nt: TGTGCCAGCAGCGCGGGACACCAGAACACTGAAGCTTTCTTT; cdr3_aa: CASSAGHQNTEAFF
v_call: TRBV7-8; clone_size: -; j_call: TRBJ2-7; d_call: TRBD2; cdr3_nt: TGTGCCAGCAGCTCCCAACTAGCGGGAGGTTCCTACGAGCAGTACTTC; cdr3_aa: CASSSQLAGGSYEQYF
v_call: TRBV18; clone_size: -; j_call: TRBJ1-5; d_call: -; cdr3_nt: TGTGCCAGCTCACCATCTTGGGGGGTCGGGAGAGTGAGCAATCAGCCCCAGCATTTT; cdr3_aa: CASSPSWGVGRVSNQPQHF
v_call: TRBV28; clone_size: -; j_call: TRBJ1-1; d_call: -; cdr3_nt: TGTGCCAGCAGCTCTGCGGGTACGTCGGGGTCTGAAGCTTTCTTT; cdr3_aa: CASSSAGTSGSEAFF
v_call: TRBV18; clone_size: -; j_call: TRBJ2-3; d_call: -; cdr3_nt: TGTGCCAGCTCCAGGCCCCCTACACGGGGGGCCACAGATACGCAGTATTTT; cdr3_aa: CASSRPPTRGATDTQYF
v_call: TRBV29-1; clone_size: medium-sized; j_call: TRBJ1-2; d_call: -; cdr3_nt: TGCAGCGTTGGGGGACTGCGCTATGGCTACACCTTC; cdr3_aa: CSVGGLRYGYTF
v_call: TRBV30; clone_size: -; j_call: TRBJ1-4; d_call: TRBD1; cdr3_nt: TGTGCCTGGAGTGTAGGGGACAGAACTAGCGAAAAACTGTTTTTT; cdr3_aa: CAWSVGDRTSEKLFF
v_call: TRBV27; clone_size: -; j_call: TRBJ2-7; d_call: TRBD1; cdr3_nt: TGTGCCAGCAGTTCCCGAACAGGGGTGGGGGTCTACGAGCAGTACTTC; cdr3_aa: CASSSRTGVGVYEQYF
v_call: TRBV27; clone_size: -; j_call: TRBJ2-7; d_call: -; cdr3_nt: TGTGCCAGCAGTTCAACCGCCGGACAGCTTTTAGTTGAGCAGTACTTC; cdr3_aa: CASSSTAGQLLVEQYF
v_call: TRBV19; clone_size: -; j_call: TRBJ2-3; d_call: TRBD2; cdr3_nt: TGTGCCAGTAGTAGGAGAAGCGGGAGGGCTATAGATACGCAGTATTTT; cdr3_aa: CASSRRSGRAIDTQYF
v_call: TRBV19; clone_size: -; j_call: TRBJ1-2; d_call: -; cdr3_nt: TGTGCCAGTAAAACAGTTGCGGCTAACTATGGCTACACCTTC; cdr3_aa: CASKTVAANYGYTF
v_call: TRBV19; clone_size: -; j_call: TRBJ1-5; d_call: -; cdr3_nt: TGTGCCAGTAGCGCACAGGTGGGGAATCAGCCCCAGCATTTT; cdr3_aa: CASSAQVGNQPQHF
v_call: TRBV30; clone_size: -; j_call: TRBJ1-5; d_call: -; cdr3_nt: TGTGCCTGGACGGACGGGAGGGATCAGCCCCAGCATTTT; cdr3_aa: CAWTDGRDQPQHF
v_call: TRBV4-2; clone_size: -; j_call: TRBJ2-3; d_call: -; cdr3_nt: TGTGCCAGCAGCCAAGATAGCACAGATACGCAGTATTTT; cdr3_aa: CASSQDSTDTQYF
v_call: TRBV6-4; clone_size: medium-sized; j_call: TRBJ2-1; d_call: TRBD1; cdr3_nt: TGTGCCAGCAGTGATGGACAGGCGAACTACAATGAGCAGTTCTTC; cdr3_aa: CASSDGQANYNEQFF
v_call: TRBV6-5; clone_size: few; j_call: TRBJ1-1; d_call: -; cdr3_nt: TGTGCCACCTTAGATGACCGGTCCTTGAACACTGAAGCTTTCTTT; cdr3_aa: CATLDDRSLNTEAFF
v_call: TRBV7-2; clone_size: once; j_call: TRBJ1-2; d_call: -; cdr3_nt: TGTGCCAGCAGCTTAGACCCGGGGCGGTCCCTATATGGCTACACCTTC; cdr3_aa: CASSLDPGRSLYGYTF
v_call: TRBV9; clone_size: -; j_call: TRBJ2-1; d_call: -; cdr3_nt: TGTGCCAGCAGCCCCCAGGGACCGCCCGATGAGCAGTTCTTC; cdr3_aa: CASSPQGPPDEQFF
v_call: TRBV30; clone_size: -; j_call: TRBJ2-7; d_call: TRBD1; cdr3_nt: TGTGCCTGGAGTGTAGGGGACAGGGCGTCCAGTGAGCAGTACTTC; cdr3_aa: CAWSVGDRASSEQYF
v_call: TRBV4-3; clone_size: -; j_call: TRBJ2-1; d_call: -; cdr3_nt: TGCGCCAGCAGCCAAGAGAGGGGAGCGCGGCAGTTCTTC; cdr3_aa: CASSQERGARQFF
v_call: TRBV14; clone_size: -; j_call: TRBJ1-1; d_call: -; cdr3_nt: TGTGCCAGCAGCCCTGAGACCTTGAACACTGAAGCTTTCTTT; cdr3_aa: CASSPETLNTEAFF
v_call: TRBV7-2; clone_size: few; j_call: TRBJ1-1; d_call: -; cdr3_nt: TGTGCCAGCAGCCCTAGCTCAGGTCGGAACACTGAAGCTTTCTTT; cdr3_aa: CASSPSSGRNTEAFF
v_call: TRBV7-3; clone_size: -; j_call: TRBJ2-3; d_call: -; cdr3_nt: TGTGCCAGCAGCTTAAAGGGATTGGGGGCAGATACGCAGTATTTT; cdr3_aa: CASSLKGLGADTQYF
v_call: TRBV6-5; clone_size: -; j_call: TRBJ1-5; d_call: TRBD1; cdr3_nt: TGTGCCAGCAGTTACCGGGGACAGGGGGACCAGCCCCAGCATTTT; cdr3_aa: CASSYRGQGDQPQHF
v_call: TRBV6-5; clone_size: few; j_call: TRBJ2-7; d_call: -; cdr3_nt: TGTGCCAGCAGAGATCCCGGGACAAGATACGAGCAGTACTTC; cdr3_aa: CASRDPGTRYEQYF
v_call: TRBV6-6; clone_size: few; j_call: TRBJ1-1; d_call: TRBD1; cdr3_nt: TGTGCCAGCAGTCGGTTCGGGACAGGGGGGACTGAAGCTTTCTTT; cdr3_aa: CASSRFGTGGTEAFF
v_call: TRBV9; clone_size: -; j_call: TRBJ2-2; d_call: -; cdr3_nt: TGTGCCAGCAGCGTATCCGGGACCACAAACACCGGGGAGCTGTTTTTT; cdr3_aa: CASSVSGTTNTGELFF
v_call: TRBV5-1; clone_size: -; j_call: TRBJ1-2; d_call: TRBD1; cdr3_nt: TGCGCCAGCAGCTCCCCATTGACAGGGGGCAGGTTTGGCTACACCTTC; cdr3_aa: CASSSPLTGGRFGYTF
v_call: TRBV7-2; clone_size: -; j_call: TRBJ1-2; d_call: TRBD1; cdr3_nt: TGTGCCAGCAGCCTCGACGGGACAGGGGATGGCTACACCTTC; cdr3_aa: CASSLDGTGDGYTF
v_call: TRBV5-8; clone_size: -; j_call: TRBJ2-5; d_call: TRBD2; cdr3_nt: TGTGCCAGCAGCTACGGGACTAGTGGAGAGACCCAGTACTTC; cdr3_aa: CASSYGTSGETQYF
v_call: TRBV28; clone_size: -; j_call: TRBJ1-1; d_call: -; cdr3_nt: TGTGCCAGCAGTCGCGGAGGTTCCGGGGCTGAAGCTTTCTTT; cdr3_aa: CASSRGGSGAEAFF
v_call: TRBV5-1; clone_size: -; j_call: TRBJ1-5; d_call: TRBD1; cdr3_nt: TGCGCCAGCAGCTCCGGGACAGGGAATACTCAGCCCCAGCATTTT; cdr3_aa: CASSSGTGNTQPQHF
v_call: TRBV21-1; clone_size: -; j_call: TRBJ2-2; d_call: -; cdr3_nt: TGTGCCACCGGACCACACGGGTTGCCCGGGGAGCTGTTTTTT; cdr3_aa: CATGPHGLPGELFF
v_call: TRBV27; clone_size: few; j_call: TRBJ1-2; d_call: TRBD1; cdr3_nt: TGTGCCAGCAGTCGGGGACAGAATTATGGCTACACCTTC; cdr3_aa: CASSRGQNYGYTF
v_call: TRBV6-6; clone_size: -; j_call: TRBJ1-2; d_call: -; cdr3_nt: TGTGCCAGCAGCCCCTTCGGACAGTCGGGCTACACCTTC; cdr3_aa: CASSPFGQSGYTF
v_call: TRBV7-8; clone_size: -; j_call: TRBJ2-1; d_call: -; cdr3_nt: TGTGCCAGCAGCCAAAGACTAGGAGCAGCGAGGGGTGAGCAGTTCTTC; cdr3_aa: CASSQRLGAARGEQFF
v_call: TRBV30; clone_size: -; j_call: TRBJ1-5; d_call: -; cdr3_nt: TGTGCCTGGAGTGTCGGCGGACAGTCCCAGCCCCAGCATTTT; cdr3_aa: CAWSVGGQSQPQHF
v_call: TRBV23-1; clone_size: -; j_call: TRBJ1-2; d_call: -; cdr3_nt: TGCGCCAGCAGTCAAAGACGACAGGAGGGGCATAACTATGGCTACACCTTC; cdr3_aa: CASSQRRQEGHNYGYTF
v_call: TRBV6-1; clone_size: -; j_call: TRBJ1-2; d_call: -; cdr3_nt: TGTGCCAGCAGTGAACGGGCCGCAAACTATGGCTACACCTTC; cdr3_aa: CASSERAANYGYTF
v_call: TRBV9; clone_size: few; j_call: TRBJ2-1; d_call: TRBD2; cdr3_nt: TGTGCCAGCAGCCCTAGGACTAGCGGGGGCCCCCTGAGCTCCTACAATGAGCAGTTCTTC; cdr3_aa: CASSPRTSGGPLSSYNEQFF
v_call: TRBV10-3; clone_size: -; j_call: TRBJ1-1; d_call: TRBD1; cdr3_nt: TGTGCCATCAGCCTACAGGGGATGAACACTGAAGCTTTCTTT; cdr3_aa: CAISLQGMNTEAFF
v_call: TRBV6-5; clone_size: -; j_call: TRBJ2-5; d_call: TRBD2; cdr3_nt: TGTGCCAGCAGTCCCGGCGGGAGATGGGAGACCCAGTACTTC; cdr3_aa: CASSPGGRWETQYF
v_call: TRBV13; clone_size: -; j_call: TRBJ2-1; d_call: TRBD2; cdr3_nt: TGTGCCAGCAGCTCTGGGGGGGACTTATACTACAATGAGCAGTTCTTC; cdr3_aa: CASSSGGDLYYNEQFF
v_call: TRBV7-2; clone_size: -; j_call: TRBJ2-2; d_call: -; cdr3_nt: TGTGCCAGCAGCTTAGGGAGGACCGGGGAGCTGTTTTTT; cdr3_aa: CASSLGRTGELFF
v_call: TRBV9; clone_size: -; j_call: TRBJ2-7; d_call: -; cdr3_nt: TGTGCCAGCAGCGTAGGAGACAGCCACTACGAGCAGTACTTC; cdr3_aa: CASSVGDSHYEQYF
v_call: TRBV12-5; clone_size: -; j_call: TRBJ1-1; d_call: -; cdr3_nt: TGTGCTAGTGGATTGGACGGGGACACTGAAGCTTTCTTT; cdr3_aa: CASGLDGDTEAFF
v_call: TRBV7-2; clone_size: -; j_call: TRBJ1-2; d_call: TRBD1; cdr3_nt: TGTGCCAGCAGCCCTCACGGACAGGGGGCTGACTATGGCTACACCTTC; cdr3_aa: CASSPHGQGADYGYTF
v_call: TRBV6-1; clone_size: -; j_call: TRBJ2-1; d_call: TRBD2; cdr3_nt: TGTGCCAGCAGTGAACAACTAGCGGGGTACTACAATGAGCAGTTCTTC; cdr3_aa: CASSEQLAGYYNEQFF
v_call: TRBV25-1; clone_size: -; j_call: TRBJ1-2; d_call: TRBD1; cdr3_nt: TGTGCCAGCAGTGCCCCGGGACAGTTTTATGGCTACACCTTC; cdr3_aa: CASSAPGQFYGYTF
v_call: TRBV2; clone_size: -; j_call: TRBJ2-7; d_call: -; cdr3_nt: TGTGCCAGCAGTTACGGGACCCTCTACGAGCAGTACTTC; cdr3_aa: CASSYGTLYEQYF
v_call: TRBV4-2; clone_size: -; j_call: TRBJ2-2; d_call: -; cdr3_nt: TGTGCCAGCAGCCAAGATTTAGGGTCCGGGGAGCTGTTTTTT; cdr3_aa: CASSQDLGSGELFF
v_call: TRBV30; clone_size: -; j_call: TRBJ1-1; d_call: -; cdr3_nt: TGTGCCTGGAGGGGGTTCCCGGGGAGGACTGAAGCTTTCTTT; cdr3_aa: CAWRGFPGRTEAFF
v_call: TRBV7-6; clone_size: -; j_call: TRBJ2-7; d_call: TRBD1; cdr3_nt: TGTGCCAGCAGCTTAGGACAGGGGGGCTACTACGAGCAGTACTTC; cdr3_aa: CASSLGQGGYYEQYF
v_call: TRBV6-5; clone_size: -; j_call: TRBJ1-5; d_call: -; cdr3_nt: TGTGCCAGCAGTCACAACCGGGACAGCAATCAGCCCCAGCATTTT; cdr3_aa: CASSHNRDSNQPQHF